Sequencing of this TCR beta chain was carried out in a study of T cell responses to AZD1222 COVID-19 vaccine. Findings and caveats of the study: Two AZD1222 doses significantly raised spike-specific TCR breadth and depth over controls.

Sequencing was performed with immunoSEQ multiplex PCR; in TCRdb, only in-frame clones are kept and a portion is missing. Among about 79,000 clones listed, roughly nine tenths were seen once. The V gene's germline CDR1 is SEHNR and CDR2 FQNEAQ (reference sequence). Trimming took 5 bases from V and 1 from J, leaving 3 bases between them. The CDR3 is 11 residues long. As for this clone: The antigen remains undetermined.

The chain is built from TRBV7-9 and TRBJ2-7; D uncertain. This clonotype was obtained from an adult in good health. This specimen was peripheral blood, taken on day 0 of MenACWY control vaccination. CDR3 nucleotides: TGTGCCAGCAGCGCGTCCTACGAGCAGTACTTC. Its protein product is CASSASYEQYF.